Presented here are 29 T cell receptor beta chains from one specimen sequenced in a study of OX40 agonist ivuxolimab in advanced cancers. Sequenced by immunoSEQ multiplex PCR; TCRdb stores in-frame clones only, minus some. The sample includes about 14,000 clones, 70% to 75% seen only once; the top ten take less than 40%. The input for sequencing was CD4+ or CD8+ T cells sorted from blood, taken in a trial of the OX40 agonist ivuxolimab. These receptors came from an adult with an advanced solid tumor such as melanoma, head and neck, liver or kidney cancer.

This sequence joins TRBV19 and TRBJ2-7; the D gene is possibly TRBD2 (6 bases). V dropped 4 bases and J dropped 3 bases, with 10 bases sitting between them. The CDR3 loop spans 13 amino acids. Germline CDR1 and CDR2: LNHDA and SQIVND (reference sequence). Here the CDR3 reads CASSSGIVYEQYF. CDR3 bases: TGTGCCAGTAGTAGCGGGATTGTCTACGAGCAGTACTTC. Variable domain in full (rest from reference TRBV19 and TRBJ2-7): DGGITQSPKYLFRKEGQNVTLSCEQNLNHDAMYWYRQDPGQGLRLIYYSQIVNDFQKGDIAEGYSVSREKKESFPLTVTSAQKNPTAFYLCASSSGIVYEQYFGPGTRLTVT.

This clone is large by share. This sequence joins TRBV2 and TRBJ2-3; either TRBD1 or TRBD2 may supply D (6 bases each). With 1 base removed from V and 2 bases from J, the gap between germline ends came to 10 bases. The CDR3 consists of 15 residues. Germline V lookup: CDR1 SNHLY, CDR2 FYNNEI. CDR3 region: CASSEGRGHTDTQYF. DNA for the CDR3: TGTGCCAGCAGTGAAGGGCGGGGACACACAGATACGCAGTATTTT.

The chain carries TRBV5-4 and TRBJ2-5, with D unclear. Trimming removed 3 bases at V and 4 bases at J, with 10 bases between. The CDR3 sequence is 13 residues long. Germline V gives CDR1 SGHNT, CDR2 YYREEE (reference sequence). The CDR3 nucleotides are TGTGCCAGCAGCTCGGTAGGTGGAGAGACCCAGTACTTC. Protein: CASSSVGGETQYF.

Written as DNA, the CDR3 is TGTGCCAGCAGCCAAGGTCGCGAGCAGTACTTC. This encodes CASSQGREQYF. This chain links TRBV4-2 with TRBJ2-7; D uncertain. The CDR3 runs 11 residues. V was cut by 1 base and J by 6 bases, with 4 bases left in between. Per the germline V gene, CDR1 is LGHNA and CDR2 is YNFKEQ.

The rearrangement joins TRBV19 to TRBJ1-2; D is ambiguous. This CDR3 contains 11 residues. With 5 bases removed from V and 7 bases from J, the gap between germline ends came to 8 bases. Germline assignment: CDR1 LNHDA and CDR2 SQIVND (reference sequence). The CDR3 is CASSLGLGYTF. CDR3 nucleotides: TGTGCCAGTAGTCTGGGCCTTGGCTACACCTTC.

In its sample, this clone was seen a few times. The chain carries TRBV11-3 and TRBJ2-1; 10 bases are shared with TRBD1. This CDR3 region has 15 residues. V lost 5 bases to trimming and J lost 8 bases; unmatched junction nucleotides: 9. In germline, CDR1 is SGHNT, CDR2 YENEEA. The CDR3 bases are TGTGCCAGCAGCAACCGGGACAGGGGAGGGGATGAGCAGTTCTTC. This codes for CASSNRDRGGDEQFF.

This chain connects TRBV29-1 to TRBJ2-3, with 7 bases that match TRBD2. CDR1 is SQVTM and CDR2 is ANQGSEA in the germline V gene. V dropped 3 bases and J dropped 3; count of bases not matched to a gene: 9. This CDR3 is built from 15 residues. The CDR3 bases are TGCAGCGTTGAGGGGGGGGAGATATTAACAGATACGCAGTATTTT. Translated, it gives CSVEGGEILTDTQYF.

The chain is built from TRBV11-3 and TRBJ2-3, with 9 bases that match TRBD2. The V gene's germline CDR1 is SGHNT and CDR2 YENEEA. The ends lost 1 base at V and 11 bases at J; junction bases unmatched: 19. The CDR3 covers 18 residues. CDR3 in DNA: TGTGCCAGCAGCTTAGCCCCTACTAGCGGGTTGGGCATATACGGGCAGTATTTT. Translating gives CASSLAPTSGLGIYGQYF. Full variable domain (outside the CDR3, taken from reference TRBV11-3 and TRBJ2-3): EAGVVQSPRYKIIEKKQPVAFWCNPISGHNTLYWYLQNLGQGPELLIRYENEEAVDDSQLPKDRFSAERLKGVDSTLKIQPAELGDSAVYLCASSLAPTSGLGIYGQYFGPGTRLTVL.

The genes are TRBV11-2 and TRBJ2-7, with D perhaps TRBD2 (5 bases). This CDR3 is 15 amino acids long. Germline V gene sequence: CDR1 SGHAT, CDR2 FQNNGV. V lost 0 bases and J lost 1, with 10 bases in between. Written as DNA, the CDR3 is TGTGCCAGCAGCTTAGAAGCGGATCCTTCCTACGAGCAGTACTTC. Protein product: CASSLEADPSYEQYF.

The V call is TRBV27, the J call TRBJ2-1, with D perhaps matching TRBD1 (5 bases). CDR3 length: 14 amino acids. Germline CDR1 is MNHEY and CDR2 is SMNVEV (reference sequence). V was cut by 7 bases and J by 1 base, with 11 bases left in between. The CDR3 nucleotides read TGTGCCAGCAAGGCAGACAGTTCCTACAATGAGCAGTTCTTC. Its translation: CASKADSSYNEQFF.

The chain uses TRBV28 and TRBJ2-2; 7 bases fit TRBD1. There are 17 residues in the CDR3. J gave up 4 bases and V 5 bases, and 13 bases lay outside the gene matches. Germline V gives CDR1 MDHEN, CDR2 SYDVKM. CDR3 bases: TGTGCCAGCAGTCCGCGACAGGGCACAACTAGCACCGGGGAGCTGTTTTTT. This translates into CASSPRQGTTSTGELFF.

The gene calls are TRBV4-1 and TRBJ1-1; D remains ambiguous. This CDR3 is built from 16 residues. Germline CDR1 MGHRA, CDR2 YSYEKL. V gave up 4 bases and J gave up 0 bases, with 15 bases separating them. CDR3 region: CASSLQQFTMNTEAFF. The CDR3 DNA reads TGCGCCAGCAGCCTCCAACAGTTTACAATGAACACTGAAGCTTTCTTT.

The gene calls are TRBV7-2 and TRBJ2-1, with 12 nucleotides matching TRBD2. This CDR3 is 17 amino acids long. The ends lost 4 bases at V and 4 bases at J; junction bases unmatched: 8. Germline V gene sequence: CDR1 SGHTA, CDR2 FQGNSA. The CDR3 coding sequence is TGTGCCAGCAGCTCGTACAATGGACTAGCGGGGTACAATGAGCAGTTCTTC. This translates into CASSSYNGLAGYNEQFF.

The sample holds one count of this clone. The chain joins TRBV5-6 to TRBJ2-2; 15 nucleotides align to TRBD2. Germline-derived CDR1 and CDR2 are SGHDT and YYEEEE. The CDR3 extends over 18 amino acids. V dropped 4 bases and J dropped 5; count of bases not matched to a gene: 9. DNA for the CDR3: TGTGCCAGCAGCGACGTGTGGACTAGCGGGAGGGGAACCGGGGAGCTGTTTTTT. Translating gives CASSDVWTSGRGTGELFF. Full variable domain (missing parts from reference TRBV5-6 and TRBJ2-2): DAGVTQSPTHLIKTRGQQVTLRCSPKSGHDTVSWYQQALGQGPQFIFQYYEEEERQRGNFPDRFSGHQFPNYSSELNVNALLLGDSALYLCASSDVWTSGRGTGELFFGEGSRLTVL.

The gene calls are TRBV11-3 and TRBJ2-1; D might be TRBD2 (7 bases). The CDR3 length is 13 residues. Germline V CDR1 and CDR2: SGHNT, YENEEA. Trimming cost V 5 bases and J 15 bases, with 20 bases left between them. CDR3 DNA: TGTGCCAGCAGCCCATTTACAGGGAGGGAAGGGTTCTTC. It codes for CASSPFTGREGFF.

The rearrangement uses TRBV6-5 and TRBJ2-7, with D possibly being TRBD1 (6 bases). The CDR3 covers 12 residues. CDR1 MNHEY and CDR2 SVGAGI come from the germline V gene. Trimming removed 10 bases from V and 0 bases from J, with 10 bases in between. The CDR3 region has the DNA TGTGCCACCCGGGACAACTCCTACGAGCAGTACTTC. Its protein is CATRDNSYEQYF.

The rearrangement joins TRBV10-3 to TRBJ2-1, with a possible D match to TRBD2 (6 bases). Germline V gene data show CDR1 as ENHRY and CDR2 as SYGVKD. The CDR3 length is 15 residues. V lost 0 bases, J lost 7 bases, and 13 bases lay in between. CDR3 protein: CAISESGGIVNEQFF. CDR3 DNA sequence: TGTGCCATCAGTGAGTCGGGGGGAATCGTAAATGAGCAGTTCTTC.

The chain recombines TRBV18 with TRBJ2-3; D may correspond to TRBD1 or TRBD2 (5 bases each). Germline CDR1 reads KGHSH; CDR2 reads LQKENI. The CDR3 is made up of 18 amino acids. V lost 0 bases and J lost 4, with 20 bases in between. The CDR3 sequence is CASSPPEVGTGRADTQYF. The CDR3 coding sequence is TGTGCCAGCTCACCACCGGAGGTGGGGACGGGACGCGCAGATACGCAGTATTTT.

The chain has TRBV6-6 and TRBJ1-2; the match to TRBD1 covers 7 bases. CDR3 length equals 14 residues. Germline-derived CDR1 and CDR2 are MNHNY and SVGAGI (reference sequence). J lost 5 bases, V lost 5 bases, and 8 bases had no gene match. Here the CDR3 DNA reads TGTGCCAGCAGTCCGGACAGGTTAGGGTATGGCTACACCTTC. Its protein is CASSPDRLGYGYTF.

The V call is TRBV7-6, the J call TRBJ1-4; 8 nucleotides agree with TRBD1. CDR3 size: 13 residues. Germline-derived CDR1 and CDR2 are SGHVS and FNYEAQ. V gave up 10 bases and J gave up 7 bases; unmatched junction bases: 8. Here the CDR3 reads CAIRQGLTEKLFF. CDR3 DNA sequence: TGTGCCATTAGACAGGGGTTAACTGAAAAACTGTTTTTT. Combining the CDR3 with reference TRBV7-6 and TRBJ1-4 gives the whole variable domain GAGVSQSPRYKVTKRGQDVALRCDPISGHVSLYWYRQALGQGPEFLTYFNYEAQQDKSGLPNDRFSAERPEGSISTLTIQRTEQRDSAMYRCAIRQGLTEKLFFGSGTQLSVL.

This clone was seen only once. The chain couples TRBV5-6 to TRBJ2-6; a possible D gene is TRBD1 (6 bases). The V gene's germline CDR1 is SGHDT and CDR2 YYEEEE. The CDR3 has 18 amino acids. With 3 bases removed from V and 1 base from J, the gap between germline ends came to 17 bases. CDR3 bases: TGTGCCAGCAGCTGGACGGGAACAGGGTTTTCTGGGGCCAACGTCCTGACTTTC. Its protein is CASSWTGTGFSGANVLTF.

CDR3 residues: CASSFLADYEQYF. The CDR3 nucleotides read TGTGCCAGCAGTTTTCTAGCGGATTACGAGCAGTACTTC. This sequence joins TRBV6-5 and TRBJ2-7; 7 bases are shared with TRBD2. CDR3 length: 13 residues. The V gene's germline CDR1 is MNHEY and CDR2 SVGAGI. Trimming removed 4 bases from V and 4 bases from J; junction bases left unmatched: 4.

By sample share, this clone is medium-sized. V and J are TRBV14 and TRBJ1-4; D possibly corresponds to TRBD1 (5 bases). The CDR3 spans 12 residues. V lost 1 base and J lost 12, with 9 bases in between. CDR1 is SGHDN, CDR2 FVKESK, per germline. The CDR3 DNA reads TGTGCCAGCAGCCAAGGGGGGTTACAACTGTTTTTT. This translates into CASSQGGLQLFF.

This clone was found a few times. The CDR3 bases are TGTGCCAGTAGTAGCGACTCCTACGAGCAGTACTTC. It encodes CASSSDSYEQYF. V is TRBV19 and J is TRBJ2-7; D gene uncertain. Germline CDR1 and CDR2: LNHDA and SQIVND (reference sequence). Trimming removed 4 bases at V and 0 bases at J, with 4 bases between. The CDR3 consists of 12 residues.

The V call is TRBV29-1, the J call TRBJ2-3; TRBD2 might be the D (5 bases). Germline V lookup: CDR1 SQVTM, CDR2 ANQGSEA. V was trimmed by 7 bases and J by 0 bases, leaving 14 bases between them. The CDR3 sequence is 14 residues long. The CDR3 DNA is TGCAGCGAAGGGAGCTTAACTAGCACAGATACGCAGTATTTT. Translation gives CSEGSLTSTDTQYF.

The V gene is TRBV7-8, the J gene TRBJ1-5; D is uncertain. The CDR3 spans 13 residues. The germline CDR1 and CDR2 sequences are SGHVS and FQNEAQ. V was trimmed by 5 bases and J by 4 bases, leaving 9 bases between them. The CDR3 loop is CASSASGNQPQHF. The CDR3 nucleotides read TGTGCCAGCAGCGCCTCGGGGAATCAGCCCCAGCATTTT.

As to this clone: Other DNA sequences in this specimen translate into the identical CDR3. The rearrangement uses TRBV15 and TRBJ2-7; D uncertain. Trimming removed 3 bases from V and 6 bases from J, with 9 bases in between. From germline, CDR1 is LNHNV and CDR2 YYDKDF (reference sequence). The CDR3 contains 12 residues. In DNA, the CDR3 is TGTGCCACCAGCAGGGGGTCGGGCGAGCAGTACTTC. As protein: CATSRGSGEQYF.

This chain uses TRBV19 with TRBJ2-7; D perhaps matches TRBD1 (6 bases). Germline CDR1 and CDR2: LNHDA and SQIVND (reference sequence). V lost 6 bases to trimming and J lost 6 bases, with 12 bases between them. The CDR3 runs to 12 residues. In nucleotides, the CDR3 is TGTGCCAGTAGAACAGGGATGTCCGAGCAGTACTTC. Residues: CASRTGMSEQYF.

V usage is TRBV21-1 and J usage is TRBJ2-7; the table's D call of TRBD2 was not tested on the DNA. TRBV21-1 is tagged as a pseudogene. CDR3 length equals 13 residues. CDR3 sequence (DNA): TGTGCCAGCAGTTGGGTAAGCGCCTACGAGCAGTACTTC. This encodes CASSWVSAYEQYF.